The clone carrying this T cell receptor beta chain was detected many times. All TCR cDNA molecules were individually tagged with a unique molecular identifier. MiXCR, run by TCRdb on the 5' RACE reads, gives a single entry per CDR3 protein. Among about 70,000 distinct CDR3 sequences listed, 7.5% to 10% were seen once. CDR3 size: 15 residues. The ends were cut back, 0 bases at V and 2 bases at J, with 11 bases in the middle. Germline V gene data show CDR1 as SGHRS and CDR2 as YFSETQ. These data are taken from a study of spatial heterogeneity in lung cancer. Time point described: blood at routine non-recurrence follow-up after resection. No cells were sorted before sequencing. The whole RNA sequenced was extracted from tumor, nontumor lung or frozen PBMC.

This specimen consisted of PBMCs, obtained at follow-up. The V and J genes are TRBV5-1 and TRBJ1-1; D perhaps matches TRBD1 (6 bases). The source is a female donor with early-stage non-small cell lung cancer. For the CDR3, the DNA is TGCGCCAGCAGCTTGGCCAGCGGGACAAACACTGAAGCTTTCTTT. This codes for CASSLASGTNTEAFF.